The clone carrying this T cell receptor (beta chain) was picked up a small number of times. The antigen is unknown. This entry comes from a study of beta chain features in type 1 diabetes. Study observations and caveats: Patients with type 1 diabetes carried fewer insertions and had more deletions at their VDJ junctions.

The germline V and J ends were trimmed by 4 bases and 4 bases, with 13 bases remaining between them. The CDR3 runs to 13 residues. From germline, CDR1 is SQVTM and CDR2 ANQGSEA. Since all of the isolated RNA was reverse transcribed, expressed TCRB transcripts were what got sequenced. Produced via immunoSEQ multiplex PCR; TCRdb's table is partial and in-frame only. The top ten hold around 0.05% of the sample, which has nearly 250,000 clones, roughly 70% seen once. The material sequenced was naive CD4+ T cells from blood. The source of this sequence is a man under 40 in good health. The V call is TRBV29-1, the J call TRBJ2-5; the D gene could be TRBD1 or TRBD2 (6 bases each). The CDR3 bases are TGCAGCGTTGGCCCAGGAGGGGGAGAGACCCAGTACTTC. This translates into CSVGPGGGETQYF.